These 25 T cell receptor beta chains originate from one sample sequenced in a study of T cell repertoires in cytomegalovirus infection. TCRdb processed the reads anew with MiXCR; each CDR3 protein has one entry. The profile covers around 740,000 distinct CDR3 sequences, with under 40% appearing a single time and around 2.6% taken by the ten largest. Material for sequencing was PBMCs. The receptor source for this set is a human donor in good health (CMV status not recorded). Some clones in this sample may be carry-over from other donors' samples.

The chain couples TRBV29-1 to TRBJ2-1; 9 bases map to TRBD2. With 3 bases clipped from V and 8 bases from J, the junction kept 5 bases outside the gene matches. The length of the CDR3 is 13 residues. Germline CDR1 and CDR2: SQVTM and ANQGSEA. CDR3: CSVDSAGGHEQFF. The CDR3, as DNA: TGCAGCGTTGACTCAGCGGGAGGCCATGAGCAGTTCTTC.

This clonotype came up a few times. DNA for the CDR3: TGCAGTGCAAGAAGCTACCGGGACAGGGAACGAGAGACCCAGTACTTC. Amino acid sequence: CSARSYRDRERETQYF. The chain joins TRBV20-1 to TRBJ2-5; 9 bases match TRBD1. The germline CDR1 and CDR2 sequences are DFQATT and SNEGSKA (reference sequence). Losses at the gene ends were 6 bases for V and 4 bases for J; bases not matched to a gene: 15. CDR3 length: 16 residues.

The chain uses TRBV9 and TRBJ2-3, with 9 bases that match TRBD2. Germline V gene sequence: CDR1 SGDLS, CDR2 YYNGEE. The V gene end was trimmed by 4 bases and the J gene end by 1 base; junction bases not matched to a gene: 16. CDR3 length: 19 amino acids. The chain's CDR3 is CASSPTLSQVAGGTDTQYF. The DNA of the CDR3 is TGTGCCAGCAGCCCGACCCTATCACAGGTAGCGGGGGGCACAGATACGCAGTATTTT.

This clonotype was recorded only once. The V and J genes are TRBV10-3 and TRBJ2-3, with TRBD2 matching over 8 bases. The V segment lost 5 bases and the J segment 4 bases; nucleotides outside the gene matches: 11. This CDR3 region has 16 residues. Germline lookup yields CDR1 ENHRY and CDR2 SYGVKD. This CDR3 is CAISTSGTSGADTQYF. DNA for the CDR3: TGTGCCATCAGTACATCCGGGACTAGTGGGGCAGATACGCAGTATTTT.

This clonotype showed up just a few times. CDR3 DNA: TGTGCCAGTGGGACAGGGGGCAACACTGAAGCTTTCTTT. Residues: CASGTGGNTEAFF. The chain is built from TRBV19 and TRBJ1-1, with 12 nucleotides matching TRBD1. V gave up 8 bases and J gave up 2 bases; unmatched junction bases: 0. Germline V gene data show CDR1 as LNHDA and CDR2 as SQIVND (reference sequence). The CDR3 runs 13 residues.

This chain links TRBV10-3 with TRBJ1-1; D may be TRBD1 (5 bases). V lost 10 bases and J lost 1, with 7 bases in between. The CDR3 covers 11 residues. Germline loops: CDR1 ENHRY, CDR2 SYGVKD. CDR3 amino acids: CATTENTEAFF. The CDR3 region has the DNA TGTGCCACGACAGAGAACACTGAAGCTTTCTTT.

This clonotype has a count of ten or more. The rearrangement links TRBV7-2 to TRBJ1-3; D not resolved. The CDR3 has 14 residues. V was trimmed by 5 bases and J by 4 bases, leaving 12 bases between them. Germline values: CDR1 SGHTA, CDR2 FQGNSA. The CDR3 loop is CASSRSLAGNTIYF. The CDR3 DNA follows: TGTGCCAGCAGCCGTTCATTGGCCGGAAACACCATATATTTT.

This clonotype was detected only a few times. The chain employs TRBV28 and TRBJ1-1, with 7 bases that match TRBD1. Germline V gives CDR1 MDHEN, CDR2 SYDVKM. The CDR3 consists of 19 residues. Losses at the gene ends were 3 bases for V and 4 bases for J; bases not matched to a gene: 20. The CDR3 is CASSLPSNPGQKIGTEAFF. In DNA form, the CDR3 reads TGTGCCAGCAGTTTGCCCTCAAATCCGGGACAGAAGATCGGCACTGAAGCTTTCTTT.

The chain uses TRBV27 and TRBJ1-1; D uncertain. The CDR3 is 15 residues long. Trimming pared 3 bases from V and 0 bases from J, leaving 11 bases between. The germline gives CDR1 MNHEY, CDR2 SMNVEV (reference sequence). The CDR3 sequence is CASSFGSSMNTEAFF. DNA for the CDR3: TGTGCCAGCAGTTTTGGCAGTTCCATGAACACTGAAGCTTTCTTT.

In DNA form, the CDR3 reads TGTGCCAGCAGCCGCAGATCCGGAAAACTGTTTTTT. Its translation: CASSRRSGKLFF. J is TRBJ1-4 and V is TRBV28; no definite D call. The length of the CDR3 is 12 residues. V lost 6 bases and J lost 10, with 12 bases in between. Germline CDR1 and CDR2: MDHEN and SYDVKM.

Only a few counts were recorded for this clonotype. CDR3 sequence: CASSRPTGSGGTIYF. The CDR3 nucleotides are TGTGCCAGCAGTCGCCCGACAGGGTCGGGGGGCACCATATATTTT. The chain employs TRBV28 and TRBJ1-3; 7 bases match TRBD1. V lost 5 bases and J lost 9; bases outside the gene matches: 13. CDR1 and CDR2 (germline): MDHEN, SYDVKM. The CDR3 sequence is 15 residues long.

With regard to this clonotype: A much larger clone sits a single nucleotide away, making a read error possible. The chain uses TRBV20-1 and TRBJ2-2, with D maybe TRBD1 (6 bases). The germline V gene has CDR1 DFQATT and CDR2 SNEGSKA (reference sequence). The length of the CDR3 is 16 residues. The CDR3 sequence: CSARDPLRRDTGELVF. The CDR3, as DNA: TGCAGTGCTAGAGATCCTTTACGTAGGGACACCGGGGAGCTGGTTTTT.

This clonotype was counted a few times. This clone may be a read error of a much larger clone one base away. This sequence joins TRBV11-2 and TRBJ1-2, with no clear D. The ends were cut back, 0 bases at V and 2 bases at J, with 4 bases in the middle. Germline CDR1 is SGHAT and CDR2 is FQNNGV. The CDR3 spans 13 residues. In DNA form, the CDR3 reads TGTGCCAGCAGCTTAGACTTGAACTATGGCTACACCTTC. Translation: CASSLDLNYGYTF.

The chain carries TRBV5-4 and TRBJ2-7, with D perhaps TRBD1 or TRBD2 (5 bases each). The CDR3 spans 14 residues. From germline, CDR1 is SGHNT and CDR2 YYREEE (reference sequence). Trimming took 0 bases from V and 4 from J, leaving 11 bases between them. The CDR3 coding sequence is TGTGCCAGCAGCTTGGGGGGGAACGTGTACGAGCAGTACTTC. Translation: CASSLGGNVYEQYF. Complete variable domain (other parts from reference TRBV5-4 and TRBJ2-7): ETGVTQSPTHLIKTRGQQVTLRCSSQSGHNTVSWYQQALGQGPQFIFQYYREEENGRGNFPPRFSGLQFPNYSSELNVNALELDDSALYLCASSLGGNVYEQYFGPGTRLTVT.

This clonotype was recorded many times. The CDR3 DNA sequence: TGTGCCAGCAGCTTAAATGCGCGAGATACGCAGTATTTT. It specifies CASSLNARDTQYF. The chain recombines TRBV7-2 with TRBJ2-3; D is unclear. Per the germline V gene, CDR1 is SGHTA and CDR2 is FQGNSA. The V and J ends lost 2 bases and 5 bases respectively, with 8 bases between them. The CDR3 contains 13 residues.

This clonotype has a count of ten or more. The gene calls are TRBV29-1 and TRBJ1-1; D gene ambiguous. V was clipped by 4 bases and J by 5 bases, with 23 bases between them. The CDR3 is made up of 16 amino acids. Per the germline V gene, CDR1 is SQVTM and CDR2 is ANQGSEA. CDR3 residues: CSVAGSSSPKRTEAFF. As DNA, the CDR3 is TGCAGCGTTGCCGGGTCCTCCTCCCCTAAAAGGACTGAAGCTTTCTTT.

The J gene is TRBJ1-5, the V gene TRBV6-1; D is unclear. The length of the CDR3 is 14 residues. Germline V CDR1 and CDR2: MNHNS, SASEGT. V lost 4 bases, J lost 2 bases, and 9 bases lay in between. The CDR3 here is CASSAGSRNQPQHF. CDR3 in DNA: TGTGCCAGCAGTGCGGGGTCCCGCAATCAGCCCCAGCATTTT.

In this sample, this clonotype turned up a few times. The chain uses TRBV24-1 and TRBJ2-5; 14 positions match TRBD2. Germline CDR1 reads KGHDR; CDR2 reads SFDVKD. The CDR3 runs 19 residues. The V segment lost 4 bases and the J segment 3 bases; nucleotides outside the gene matches: 12. The CDR3 sequence: CATSDGRTSGRQGKETQYF. CDR3 DNA sequence: TGTGCCACCAGTGACGGGAGGACTAGCGGGAGGCAGGGGAAAGAGACCCAGTACTTC.

This chain connects TRBV28 to TRBJ2-2, with TRBD1 as a possible D gene (6 bases). The CDR3 runs to 16 residues. CDR1 is MDHEN, CDR2 SYDVKM, per germline. Trimming left V 5 bases short and J 0 bases short, with 13 bases between. In DNA form, the CDR3 reads TGTGCCAGCAGTCCGCTACAGGGCGCGAACACCGGGGAGCTGTTTTTT. Protein product: CASSPLQGANTGELFF.

The V and J genes are TRBV3-1 and TRBJ2-1; D is ambiguous. Germline CDR1 and CDR2: LGHDT and YNNKEL (reference sequence). The CDR3 sequence is 14 residues long. The V gene lost 3 bases and the J gene lost 2 bases, with 8 bases spanning the gap. The CDR3 loop reads CASSHKLPYNEQFF. Here the CDR3 DNA reads TGTGCCAGCAGCCACAAACTTCCCTACAATGAGCAGTTCTTC.

This chain connects TRBV7-8 to TRBJ1-5, with a possible D match to TRBD1 (5 bases). The CDR3 is made up of 19 amino acids. V was cut by 2 bases and J by 0 bases, with 20 bases left in between. Germline CDR1 and CDR2: SGHVS and FQNEAQ. The CDR3 region is CASSLSGWRQHNSNQPQHF. The DNA of the CDR3 is TGTGCCAGCAGCTTATCCGGATGGCGACAGCACAATAGCAATCAGCCCCAGCATTTT.

This chain connects TRBV5-4 to TRBJ2-2; 9 nucleotides line up with TRBD2. After removal of 0 bases from V and 3 bases from J, the junction contained 9 bases not matched to a gene. Germline-derived CDR1 and CDR2 are SGHNT and YYREEE (reference sequence). The CDR3 has 18 residues. The CDR3 DNA reads TGTGCCAGCAGCTTGGAGGGACCGCTAGCGGGGTACACCGGGGAGCTGTTTTTT. Its translation is CASSLEGPLAGYTGELFF.

This sequence joins TRBV28 and TRBJ2-7; TRBD2 is a possible D gene (7 bases). V was shortened by 5 bases and J by 7 bases, with 15 bases between the two germline ends. Germline-derived CDR1 and CDR2 are MDHEN and SYDVKM. The CDR3 runs 13 residues. CDR3 sequence: CASSQGGVREQYF. In DNA, the CDR3 is TGTGCCAGCAGTCAAGGGGGGGTTAGGGAGCAGTACTTC.

The chain is built from TRBV12-3 or TRBV12-4 and TRBJ2-1, with 9 positions matching TRBD2. This CDR3 has 17 residues. V lost 3 bases and J lost 6; bases outside the gene matches: 12. CDR3 sequence (DNA): TGTGCCAGCAGTTTCTTGCTAGCGGGGCCATATCGCAATGAGCAGTTCTTC. Translated: CASSFLLAGPYRNEQFF.

This clonotype was recorded a few times. V gene TRBV29-1 combines with J gene TRBJ2-7; 9 bases agree with TRBD2. This CDR3 region has 14 residues. The V gene's germline CDR1 is SQVTM and CDR2 ANQGSEA. The J segment lost 6 bases and the V segment lost 6 bases, leaving 12 bases of the junction unmatched. The CDR3 coding sequence is TGCAGCGTCCCCGGAGTTAGCGGGAGTGGCGAGCAGTACTTC. Protein product: CSVPGVSGSGEQYF.